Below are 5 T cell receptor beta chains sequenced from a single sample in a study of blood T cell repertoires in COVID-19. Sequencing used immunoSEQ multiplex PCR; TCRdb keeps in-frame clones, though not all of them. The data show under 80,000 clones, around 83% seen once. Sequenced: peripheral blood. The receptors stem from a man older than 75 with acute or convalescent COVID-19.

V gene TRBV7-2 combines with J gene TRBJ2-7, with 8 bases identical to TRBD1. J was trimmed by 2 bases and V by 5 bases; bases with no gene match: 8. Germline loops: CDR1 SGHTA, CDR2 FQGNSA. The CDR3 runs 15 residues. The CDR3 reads CASSVGWTGTYEQYF. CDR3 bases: TGTGCCAGCAGCGTTGGATGGACAGGGACCTACGAGCAGTACTTC.

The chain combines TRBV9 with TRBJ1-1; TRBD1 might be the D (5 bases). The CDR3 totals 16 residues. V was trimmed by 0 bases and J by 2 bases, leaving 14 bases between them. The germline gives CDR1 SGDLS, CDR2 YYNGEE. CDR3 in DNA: TGTGCCAGCAGCGTAGCTGAGATGGGGGGTAACACTGAAGCTTTCTTT. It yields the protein CASSVAEMGGNTEAFF. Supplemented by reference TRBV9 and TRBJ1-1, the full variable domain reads DSGVTQTPKHLITATGQRVTLRCSPRSGDLSVYWYQQSLDQGLQFLIQYYNGEERAKGNILERFSAQQFPDLHSELNLSSLELGDSALYFCASSVAEMGGNTEAFFGQGTRLTVV.

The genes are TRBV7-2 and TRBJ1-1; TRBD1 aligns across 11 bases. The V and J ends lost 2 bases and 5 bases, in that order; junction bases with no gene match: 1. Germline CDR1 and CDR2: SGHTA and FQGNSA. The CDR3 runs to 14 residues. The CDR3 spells CASSLWDRGTEAFF. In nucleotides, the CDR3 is TGTGCCAGCAGCTTATGGGACAGGGGGACTGAAGCTTTCTTT. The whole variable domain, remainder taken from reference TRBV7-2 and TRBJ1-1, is GAGVSQSPSNKVTEKGKDVELRCDPISGHTALYWYRQSLGQGLEFLIYFQGNSAPDKSGLPSDRFSAERTGGSVSTLTIQRTQQEDSAVYLCASSLWDRGTEAFFGQGTRLTVV.

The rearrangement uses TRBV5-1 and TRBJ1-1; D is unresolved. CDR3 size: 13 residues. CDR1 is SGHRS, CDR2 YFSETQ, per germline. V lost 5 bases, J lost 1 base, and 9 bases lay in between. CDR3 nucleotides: TGCGCCAGCAGATTATCCGGGAACACTGAAGCTTTCTTT. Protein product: CASRLSGNTEAFF.

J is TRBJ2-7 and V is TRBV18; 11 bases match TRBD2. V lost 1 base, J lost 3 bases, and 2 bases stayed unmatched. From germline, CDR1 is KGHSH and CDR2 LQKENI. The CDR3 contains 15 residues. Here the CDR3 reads CASSPRTSGYYEQYF. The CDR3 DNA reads TGTGCCAGCTCACCACGGACTAGCGGGTACTACGAGCAGTACTTC.